The 8 T cell receptor beta chains reported below all come from one sample, sequenced in a study of T cell responses to AZD1222 COVID-19 vaccine. Sequenced by immunoSEQ multiplex PCR; TCRdb stores in-frame clones only, minus some. The table records 110,000 to 150,000 clones, about 93% of them present only once. This sample comprised peripheral blood, obtained on day 0 of AZD1222 vaccination. The receptors derive from an adult in good health.

V and J are TRBV5-1 and TRBJ2-1; D ambiguous. Germline CDR1 SGHRS, CDR2 YFSETQ. The CDR3 is 11 residues long. The germline V and J ends were trimmed by 2 bases and 4 bases, with 1 base remaining between them. The CDR3 DNA reads as TGCGCCAGCAGCTTTTACAATGAGCAGTTCTTC. Protein product: CASSFYNEQFF.

The rearrangement links TRBV7-9 to TRBJ2-7; D is uncertain. The CDR3 contains 13 residues. Looked up from germline, CDR1 is SEHNR and CDR2 is FQNEAQ (reference sequence). Trimming stripped 0 bases from V and 2 bases from J, with 5 bases between. DNA for the CDR3: TGTGCCAGCAGCTTAGCGGCAACCTACGAGCAGTACTTC. As protein: CASSLAATYEQYF.

The rearrangement uses TRBV10-1 and TRBJ1-2; TRBD1 aligns across 7 bases. Unmatched junction bases numbered 6, after V lost 6 bases and J lost 8 bases. Germline CDR1 WNHNN, CDR2 SYGVQD (reference sequence). CDR3 size: 12 residues. The CDR3 loop reads CASSETGDGYTF. CDR3 DNA: TGCGCCAGCAGCGAAACAGGGGACGGCTACACCTTC.

This chain uses TRBV2 with TRBJ2-2, with D hard to call. V was cut by 4 bases and J by 1 base, with 4 bases left in between. Germline V gene lookup returns CDR1 SNHLY and CDR2 FYNNEI. There are 13 residues in the CDR3. Written as DNA, the CDR3 is TGTGCCAGCAGTGTTCGGAACACCGGGGAGCTGTTTTTT. It specifies CASSVRNTGELFF. The variable domain in full, with the rest retrieved from reference TRBV2 and TRBJ2-2, is EPEVTQTPSHQVTQMGQEVILRCVPISNHLYFYWYRQILGQKVEFLVSFYNNEISEKSEIFDDQFSVERPDGSNFTLKIRSTKLEDSAMYFCASSVRNTGELFFGEGSRLTVL.

CDR3 bases: TGCGCCAGCAGCCGTGCGCCAGAGTGGAACACTGAAGCTTTCTTT. Residues: CASSRAPEWNTEAFF. The genes are TRBV4-1 and TRBJ1-1, with no clear D. Trimming took 4 bases from V and 1 from J, leaving 13 bases between them. The CDR3 is made up of 15 amino acids. CDR1 is MGHRA, CDR2 YSYEKL, per germline.

V usage is TRBV18 and J usage is TRBJ2-3, with 13 bases fitting TRBD2. Germline V gives CDR1 KGHSH, CDR2 LQKENI. The CDR3 has 16 residues. The J segment lost 4 bases and the V segment lost 4 bases, leaving 5 bases of the junction unmatched. The chain's CDR3 is CASSHGLAGEADTQYF. CDR3 bases: TGTGCCAGCTCACATGGACTAGCGGGAGAGGCAGATACGCAGTATTTT.

The chain recombines TRBV5-4 with TRBJ2-1, with TRBD1 identical over 7 bases. The CDR3 loop spans 14 amino acids. The germline gives CDR1 SGHNT, CDR2 YYREEE (reference sequence). V dropped 4 bases and J dropped 5; count of bases not matched to a gene: 6. CDR3 nucleotide sequence: TGTGCCAGCAGCAAGGGGGCTAGGGACAATGAGCAGTTCTTC. As protein: CASSKGARDNEQFF.

This clone was recorded only once. The J gene is TRBJ2-7, the V gene TRBV3-1 (or the pseudogene TRBV3-2); D ambiguous. The length of the CDR3 is 14 residues. V lost 0 bases, J lost 7 bases, and 13 bases lay in between. Per germline, CDR1 LGHDT and CDR2 YNNKEL (reference sequence). CDR3 loop: CASSQESIFGEQYF. The CDR3 nucleotides are TGTGCCAGCAGCCAAGAGTCCATTTTCGGGGAGCAGTACTTC.